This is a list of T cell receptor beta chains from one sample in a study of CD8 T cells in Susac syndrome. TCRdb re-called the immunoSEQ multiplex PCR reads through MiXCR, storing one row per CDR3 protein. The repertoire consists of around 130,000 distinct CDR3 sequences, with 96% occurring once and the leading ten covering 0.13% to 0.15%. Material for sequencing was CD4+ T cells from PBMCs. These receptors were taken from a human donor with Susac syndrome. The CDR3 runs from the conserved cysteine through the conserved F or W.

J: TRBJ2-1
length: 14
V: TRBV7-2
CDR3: CASSLARVKPEQFF

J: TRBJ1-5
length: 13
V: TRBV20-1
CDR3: CSALRQANQPQHF

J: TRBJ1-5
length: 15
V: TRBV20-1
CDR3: CSATYRGHSNQPQHF

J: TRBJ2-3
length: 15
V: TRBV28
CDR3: CASSSGTSGTDTQYF

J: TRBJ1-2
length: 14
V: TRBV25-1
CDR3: CASSEWVGRGGYTF

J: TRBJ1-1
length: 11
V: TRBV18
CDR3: CASSPLTGAFF

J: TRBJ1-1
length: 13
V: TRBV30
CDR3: CAWSSPPGTEAFF

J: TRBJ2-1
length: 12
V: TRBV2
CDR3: CASTPGGNEQFF

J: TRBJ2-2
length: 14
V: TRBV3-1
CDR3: CASKLASNTGELFF

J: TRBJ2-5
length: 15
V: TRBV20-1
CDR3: CSASTSGSSLWTQYF

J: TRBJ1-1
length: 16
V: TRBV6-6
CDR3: CASSYSRQGRDTEAFF

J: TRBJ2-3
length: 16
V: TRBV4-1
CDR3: CASSRTGGASTDTQYF

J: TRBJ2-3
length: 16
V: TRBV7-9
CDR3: CASSLWAVGATDTQYF

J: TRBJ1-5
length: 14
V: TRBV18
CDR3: CASSITEGNQPQHF

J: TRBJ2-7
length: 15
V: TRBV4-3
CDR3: CASSQYGQLSYEQYF

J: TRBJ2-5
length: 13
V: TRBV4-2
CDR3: CASSQGSEETQYF

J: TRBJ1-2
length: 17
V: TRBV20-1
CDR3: CSARRTGRGGSGYGYTF

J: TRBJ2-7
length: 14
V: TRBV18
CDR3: CASSGTESSYEQYF

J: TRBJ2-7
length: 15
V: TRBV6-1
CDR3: CASNPSGTGIHEQYF

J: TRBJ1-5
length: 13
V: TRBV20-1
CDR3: CSANGQVNQPQHF

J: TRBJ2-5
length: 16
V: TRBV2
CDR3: CASPLLRGAAQETQYF

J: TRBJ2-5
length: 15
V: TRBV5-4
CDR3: CASSLDYREEETQYF

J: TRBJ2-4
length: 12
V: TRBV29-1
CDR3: CSVDTQPNIQYF

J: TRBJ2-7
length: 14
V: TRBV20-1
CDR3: CSASRDRASYEQYF

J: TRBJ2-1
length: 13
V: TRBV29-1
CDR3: CSVHRDRYNEQFF

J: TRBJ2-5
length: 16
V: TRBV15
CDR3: CATSSLAGNRRETQYF

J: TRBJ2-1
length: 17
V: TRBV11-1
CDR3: CASSGLGLADRYNEQFF

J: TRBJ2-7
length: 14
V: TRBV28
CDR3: CASSLVGRSSEQYF

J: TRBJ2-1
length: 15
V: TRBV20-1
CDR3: CSARGRLRSYNEQFF

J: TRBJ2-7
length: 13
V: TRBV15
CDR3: CATSRDRGREQYF

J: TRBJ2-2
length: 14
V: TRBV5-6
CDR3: CASTMTVNTGELFF

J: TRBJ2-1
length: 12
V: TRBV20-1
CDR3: CSAPPAIDEQFF

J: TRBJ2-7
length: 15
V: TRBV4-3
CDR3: CASSQGLAEAYEQYF

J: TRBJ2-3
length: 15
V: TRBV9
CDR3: CASSAWTSGTDTQYF

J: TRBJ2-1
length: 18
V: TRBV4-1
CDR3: CASSPDRGGGASYNEQFF

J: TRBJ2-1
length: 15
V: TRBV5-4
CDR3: CASSQPGQGYNEQFF

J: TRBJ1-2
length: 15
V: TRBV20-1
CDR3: CSARDRARPNYGYTF

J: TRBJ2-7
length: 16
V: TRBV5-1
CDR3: CASSLPAGESSYEQYF

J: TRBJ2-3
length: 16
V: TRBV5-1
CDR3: CASSYQSSDGTDTQYF

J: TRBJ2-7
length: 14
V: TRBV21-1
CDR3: CASSIPRRTYEQYF

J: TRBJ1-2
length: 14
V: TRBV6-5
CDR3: CASSYRDKNYGYTF

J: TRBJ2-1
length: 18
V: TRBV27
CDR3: CASSPRVAGVVSYNEQFF

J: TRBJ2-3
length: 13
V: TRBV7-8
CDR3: CASSGLVRDTQYF

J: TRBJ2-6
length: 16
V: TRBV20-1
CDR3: CSARGGGSSGANVLTF

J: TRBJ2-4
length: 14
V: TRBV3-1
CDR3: CASSSWTGENIQYF

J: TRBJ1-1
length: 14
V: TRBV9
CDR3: CASSVGVGNTEAFF

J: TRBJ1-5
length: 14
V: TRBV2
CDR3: CASSQRGGGEPQHF

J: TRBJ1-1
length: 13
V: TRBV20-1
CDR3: CSASRALNTEAFF

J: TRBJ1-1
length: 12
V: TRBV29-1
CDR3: CSASAGRIEAFF

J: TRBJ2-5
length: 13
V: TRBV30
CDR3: CAWKRTAQETQYF

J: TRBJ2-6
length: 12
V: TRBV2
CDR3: CASSAGANVLTF

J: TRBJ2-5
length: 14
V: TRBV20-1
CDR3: CSARDLGRGETQYF

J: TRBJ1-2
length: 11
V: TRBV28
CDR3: CASSFESSYTF